Listed below are T cell receptor beta chains from one sample, sequenced in a study of shared clonotypes between healthy human individuals. Using immunoSEQ multiplex PCR, the repertoire was profiled, and TCRdb retains in-frame clones only, with some absent. The sample contains about 2.4 million clones, more than 80% of which appear only once. Material for sequencing was naive CD4+ T cells sorted from blood. Receptor source: a young man in good health. CDR3s include the opening cysteine and the closing phenylalanine or tryptophan.

V,J,CDR3
TRBV6-5,TRBJ2-7,CASSSPGGSYEQYF
TRBV27,TRBJ2-7,CASSLSGTGSYEQYF
TRBV5-1,TRBJ2-3,CASRPDQRFTDTQYF
TRBV19,TRBJ1-5,CASSTRGTSNQPQHF
TRBV7-9,TRBJ2-6,CATSGTGGAGANVLTF
TRBV9,TRBJ1-6,CASSVGPGNSPLHF
TRBV9,TRBJ1-2,CASSEWGASGYTF
TRBV6-4,TRBJ2-1,CASSPGTSGTNEQFF
TRBV18,TRBJ2-1,CASGVLGSYNEQFF
TRBV19,TRBJ1-2,CASSMVVFKVGYTF
TRBV7-9,TRBJ1-6,CASNGDNSPLHF
TRBV21-1,TRBJ2-5,CASSNYPRTPRAQYF
TRBV14,TRBJ1-4,CASSHIPGQGSEKLFF
TRBV19,TRBJ1-2,CASSRPRTGDGYTF
TRBV7-9,TRBJ2-2,CASSQSEQGSTGELFF
TRBV30,TRBJ1-2,CAWSVKGPNYGYTF
TRBV6-4,TRBJ2-2,CASRDLMEGHPNTGELFF
TRBV28,TRBJ1-5,CASSLRTGVDQPQHF
TRBV9,TRBJ1-5,CASSVEVVVLGGQGQPQHF